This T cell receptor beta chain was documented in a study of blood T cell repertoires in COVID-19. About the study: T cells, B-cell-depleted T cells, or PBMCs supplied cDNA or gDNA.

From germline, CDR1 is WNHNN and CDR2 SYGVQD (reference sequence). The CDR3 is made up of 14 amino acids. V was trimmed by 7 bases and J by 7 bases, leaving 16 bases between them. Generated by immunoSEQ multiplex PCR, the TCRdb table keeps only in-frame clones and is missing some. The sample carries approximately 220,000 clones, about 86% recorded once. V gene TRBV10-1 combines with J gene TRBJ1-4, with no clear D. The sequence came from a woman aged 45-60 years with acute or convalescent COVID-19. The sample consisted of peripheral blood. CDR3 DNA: TGCGCCAGCACTCTTCCGGGAGTGAGTGAAAAACTGTTTTTT. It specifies CASTLPGVSEKLFF.